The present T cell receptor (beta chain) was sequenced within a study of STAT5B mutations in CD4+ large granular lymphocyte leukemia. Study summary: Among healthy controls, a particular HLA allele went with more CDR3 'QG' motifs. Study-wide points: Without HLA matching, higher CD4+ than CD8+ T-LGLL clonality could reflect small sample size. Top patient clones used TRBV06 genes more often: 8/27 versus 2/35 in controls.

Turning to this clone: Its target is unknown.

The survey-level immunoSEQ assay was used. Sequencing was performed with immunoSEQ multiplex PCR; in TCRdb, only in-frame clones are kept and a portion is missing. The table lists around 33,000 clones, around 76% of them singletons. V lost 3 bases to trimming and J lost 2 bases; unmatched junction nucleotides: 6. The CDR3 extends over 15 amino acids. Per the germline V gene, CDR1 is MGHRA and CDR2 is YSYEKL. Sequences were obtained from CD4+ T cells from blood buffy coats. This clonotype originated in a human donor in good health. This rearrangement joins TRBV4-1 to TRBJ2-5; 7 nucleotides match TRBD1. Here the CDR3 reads CASSHGTGVQETQYF. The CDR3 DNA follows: TGCGCCAGCAGCCACGGAACAGGGGTTCAAGAGACCCAGTACTTC.